This is a list of T cell receptor beta chains from one sample in a study of Ad26.COV2.S vaccination and SARS-CoV-2 variants. Profiling relied on immunoSEQ multiplex PCR, and the TCRdb table lists in-frame clones only, not all of them. Altogether about 680,000 clones are present, approximately 88% being singletons, with the ten largest covering about 1.5%. The sequenced sample was peripheral blood, obtained in a trial of Ad26.COV2.S vaccine versus placebo. The receptors originated from a person between 18 and 65 years old who received the Ad26.COV2.S COVID-19 vaccine or a placebo. CDR3s include the opening cysteine and the closing phenylalanine or tryptophan. Fields, in order: J gene, V gene, D gene, clone size, CDR3 length, CDR3 DNA, CDR3 protein. A D gene is named only where the DNA matches it firmly. Size values are once, few and many counts, or a class for expanded clones, and some rows have none.

TRBJ2-7,TRBV7-9,NA,NA,14,TGTGCCAGCAGCTTAGGGGACCCTATGGACGAGCAGTACTTC,CASSLGDPMDEQYF
TRBJ2-5,TRBV11-2,TRBD2,few,15,TGTGCCAGCACCACTACACCCGGGGGGGGAGAGACCCAGTACTTC,CASTTTPGGGETQYF
TRBJ1-1,TRBV7-9,NA,NA,13,TGTGCCAGCAGCCTTCAGGGGAACACTGAAGCTTTCTTT,CASSLQGNTEAFF
TRBJ2-1,TRBV7-6,TRBD2,NA,17,TGTGCCAGCAGTATACTCTTAGCGGGAAGTTGGAGGAATGAGCAGTTCTTC,CASSILLAGSWRNEQFF
TRBJ2-3,TRBV5-1,TRBD2,NA,17,TGCGCCAGCAGCTTAGGTAGCGGGGGGGGCCGCACAGATACGCAGTATTTT,CASSLGSGGGRTDTQYF
TRBJ2-5,TRBV5-1,TRBD2,once,15,TGCGCCAGCAGCCCTGGTGGACTAGCGGGAGTCTCCCAGTACTTC,CASSPGGLAGVSQYF
TRBJ2-2,TRBV3-1/TRBV3-2,NA,NA,15,TGTGCCAGCAGCCAAGATGACGCCGGGACCCGGGAGCTGTTTTTT,CASSQDDAGTRELFF
TRBJ2-7,TRBV7-9,TRBD1,NA,14,TGTGCCAGCATGACCGGGACAGGGGTCTACGAGCAGTACTTC,CASMTGTGVYEQYF
TRBJ2-1,TRBV7-2,NA,NA,12,TGTGCCAGCAGCTTCCAGGGCTCTGAGCAGTTCTTC,CASSFQGSEQFF
TRBJ1-2,TRBV7-2,TRBD1,NA,15,TGTGCCAGCAGCCCCACAGGGGGCGAGTACTATGGCTACACCTTC,CASSPTGGEYYGYTF